These 5 T cell receptor beta chains were all obtained from the same sample, sequenced in a study of metastatic and nonmetastatic thyroid tumors. Patients underwent thyroid surgery, and none had received any treatment before it. TCRdb re-called the PCR reads via MiXCR. The sample has under 30,000 clones, about 15% seen once. Sequenced sample: blood. The receptors shown here come from a female donor with papillary thyroid cancer or a benign thyroid nodule (not recorded which). Some clones in this sample may be carry-over from other donors' samples.

This chain connects TRBV20-1 to TRBJ2-5; no clear D. V was pared by 6 bases and J by 5 bases, with 10 bases between. This CDR3 has 11 amino acids. CDR1 is DFQATT, CDR2 SNEGSKA, per germline (reference sequence). CDR3: CSAQLDETQYF. The CDR3 DNA is TGCAGTGCCCAACTCGACGAGACCCAGTACTTC.

With respect to this clone: It may be a read error: a sequence one base away is much more abundant. This is likely a read error, given that the CDR3 carries no conserved phenylalanine or tryptophan at its end. The chain carries TRBV7-9 and TRBJ2-5; D may be TRBD2 (6 bases). CDR1 and CDR2 (germline): SEHNR, FQNEAQ (reference sequence). The CDR3 is made up of 14 amino acids. Trimming removed 1 base at V and 7 bases at J, with 13 bases between. The CDR3 loop is CASSLEGGKGTQYS. The CDR3 region has the DNA TGTGCCAGCAGCTTAGAAGGAGGGAAGGGGACCCAGTACTCC.

This clone has at least ten counts. One base away lies a much larger clone, so this may be a sequencing read error. In the same sample, other DNA sequences code for this CDR3. The rearrangement joins TRBV6-1 to TRBJ2-2; unclear D gene. The germline V and J ends were trimmed by 6 bases and 6 bases, with 8 bases remaining between them. Germline loops: CDR1 MNHNS, CDR2 SASEGT. There are 12 residues in the CDR3. As DNA, the CDR3 is TGTGCCAGCAGCCTCCAGGCCGGGGAGCTGTTTTTT. Translated, it gives CASSLQAGELFF.

In its sample, this clone is medium-sized. V and J are TRBV28 and TRBJ2-7; 8 bases agree with TRBD2. Germline trimming cut 2 bases from V and 0 bases from J; bases unmatched to any gene: 3. CDR1 and CDR2 (germline): MDHEN, SYDVKM. The CDR3 is made up of 15 amino acids. The CDR3 nucleotides are TGTGCCAGCAGTTTACAGCGGGGGAGCTCCTACGAGCAGTACTTC. It encodes CASSLQRGSSYEQYF. The entire variable domain, with the rest obtained from reference TRBV28 and TRBJ2-7, is as follows: DVKVTQSSRYLVKRTGEKVFLECVQDMDHENMFWYRQDPGLGLRLIYFSYDVKMKEKGDIPEGYSVSREKKERFSLILESASTNQTSMYLCASSLQRGSSYEQYFGPGTRLTVT.

This clone was observed at least ten times. CDR3 nucleotide sequence: TGTGCCAGCAGCTCGAGGGAGGGCCGTTCCTACAATGAGCAGTTCTTC. It specifies CASSSREGRSYNEQFF. The J gene is TRBJ2-1, the V gene TRBV13, with 7 bases that match TRBD2. This CDR3 has 16 residues. Germline V gene lookup returns CDR1 PRHDT and CDR2 FYEKMQ (reference sequence). Trimming took 4 bases from V and 1 from J; bases not matched to a gene: 7.